This is a list of T cell receptor beta chains from one sample in a study of blood T cell repertoires in COVID-19. TCRdb's table, derived via immunoSEQ multiplex PCR, lists solely in-frame clones and lacks some. The sample holds about 260,000 clones, over 75% seen once. The material sequenced was peripheral blood. The receptors here all came from a woman aged 45-65 years with acute or convalescent COVID-19. Both conserved end residues are part of each CDR3.

>TRBV20-1|TRBJ1-5
CSASRDRAVTGNQPQHF
>TRBV25-1|TRBJ1-3
CASSETTGLSGNTIYF
>TRBV27|TRBJ2-7
CASSLGGTYYEQYF
>TRBV4-1|TRBJ2-2
CASRLTGLSGELFF
>TRBV28|TRBJ2-7
CASGMPPWDLSSYEQYF
>TRBV27|TRBJ2-7
CASSFGSPGEQYF
>TRBV7-7|TRBJ2-5
CASSLRSLAGETQYF
>TRBV30|TRBJ1-5
CALATGGNQPQHF
>TRBV13|TRBJ2-5
CASSSTETQYF
>TRBV19|TRBJ2-2
CASSIRDRDTGELFF
>TRBV14|TRBJ1-1
CASSQATGRRWTEAFF
>TRBV19|TRBJ1-1
CASIPQLIPRKNTEAFF
>TRBV28|TRBJ1-4
CASSLSSGGFEKLFF
>TRBV7-9|TRBJ1-2
CASSFSAGANYGYTF
>TRBV7-9|TRBJ1-3
CASSLRSRTLENTIYF
>TRBV30|TRBJ2-7
CAWNYGTSFYEQYF
>TRBV19|TRBJ1-1
CASSWGGETEAFF
>TRBV30|TRBJ1-5
CAWKPHRVSQPQHF
>TRBV7-9|TRBJ2-7
CASRSGTGHYEQYF
>TRBV18|TRBJ1-2
CASSRTGRDYGYTF
>TRBV18|TRBJ2-3
CASSPEKNTDTQYF
>TRBV18|TRBJ1-6
CASSPRAVQESPLHF
>TRBV20-1|TRBJ1-1
CSASRDRGTEAFF
>TRBV5-6|TRBJ2-7
CASSLRLAGYEQYF
>TRBV5-1|TRBJ2-1
CASSLLQGVRPLYNEQFF
>TRBV3-1/TRBV3-2|TRBJ2-2
CASRKRLDGELFF
>TRBV2|TRBJ1-6
CASTGTGQGNSPLHF
>TRBV19|TRBJ2-3
CASSMATSGDTQYF
>TRBV10-3|TRBJ2-2
CAIRERRAGVLNTGELFF
>TRBV10-3|TRBJ2-7
CAISEDGEQYF
>TRBV4-2|TRBJ2-1
CASSPTSGRNNEQFF
>TRBV4-1|TRBJ1-2
CASSQVGTGSGGYTF
>TRBV18|TRBJ1-2
CASSPGRGAYGYTF
>TRBV6-5|TRBJ1-2
CASSYSQENYGYTF
>TRBV5-1|TRBJ1-2
CASKIPGGSYGYTF
>TRBV19|TRBJ1-3
CASSRGQRPSGNTIYF
>TRBV12-1|TRBJ1-1
CASSIKTGGDRTEAFF
>TRBV5-1|TRBJ2-7
CASSLAGSTYEQYF
>TRBV20-1|TRBJ2-1
CSASPLAGVKAHGSYNEQFF
>TRBV5-4|TRBJ2-1
CASSTQGNEQFF
>TRBV7-2|TRBJ2-7
CASSLVGGDYEQYF
>TRBV6-5|TRBJ2-1
CASKAHGRAYNEQFF
>TRBV2|TRBJ2-7
CASSMPDEQYF
>TRBV6-5|TRBJ1-5
CASITDNQPQHF
>TRBV5-1|TRBJ1-6
CASSLVTGGLDNSPLHF
>TRBV19|TRBJ1-5
CASSMTGEYSNQPQHF
>TRBV5-1|TRBJ2-2
CASSPLGTNTGELFF
>TRBV2|TRBJ1-4
CASSEQGTEKLFF
>TRBV29-1|TRBJ2-1
CSVRRVAGNNEQFF
>TRBV18|TRBJ2-5
CASSPGTGRQTQYF
>TRBV2|TRBJ2-5
CASSESTGGGETQYF
>TRBV28|TRBJ2-2
CASSPLPLKGERENTGELFF
>TRBV21-1|TRBJ2-1
CASSIRGASRNEQFF
>TRBV28|TRBJ2-3
CASSARQGSTDTQYF
>TRBV25-1|TRBJ2-1
CASSDRTSRNEQFF
>TRBV4-1|TRBJ1-3
CASSQEQLMGQGKGNTIYF